The clone carrying this T cell receptor (beta chain) came up a few times. Antigen unknown. Germline V lookup: CDR1 SGHRS, CDR2 YFSETQ. The CDR3 loop spans 13 amino acids. Trimming took 4 bases from V and 1 from J, leaving 8 bases between them. Donors had no recently reported acute infections or vaccinations and were HIV-negative. This record comes from a study of shared clonotypes between healthy human individuals. Turning to the study itself: A couple of female and three male donors aged 18 to 49 were enrolled.

Study outcomes and limitations: In this cohort, only blood was sampled, and tissue repertoires likely differ. Sequencing depth was predicted to influence how clonotypes are shared among donors.

TCRdb keeps only in-frame clones here, not all; method: immunoSEQ multiplex PCR. This table holds about 100,000 clones, 68% found once. What was sequenced was memory CD8+ T cells sorted from blood. Subset indicated: CD45RO+ cells pooled with CCR7-negative TemRA cells. The source of this sequence is a young man in good health. The V gene is TRBV5-1, the J gene TRBJ1-2; D might be TRBD1 (5 bases). This CDR3 reads CASSTDSNYGYTF. The CDR3 DNA reads as TGCGCCAGCAGCACCGACAGTAACTATGGCTACACCTTC.